The clone carrying this T cell receptor beta chain showed up just a few times. The data were obtained in a study of T cells in Graves' hyperthyroidism and ophthalmopathy. Amplification yielded TCR beta CDR3 regions, with RNA transcripts as the source. A first-round RT-PCR of the TCR CDR3 used the HTBI primer set. TCRdb reprocessed the multiplex PCR reads with MiXCR, giving one entry per CDR3 protein. This table holds some 200,000 distinct CDR3 sequences, 17% found once. V lost 1 base and J lost 7, with 27 bases in between. The CDR3 loop spans 19 amino acids. Germline CDR1 and CDR2: SGHDT and YYEEEE. The chain employs TRBV5-6 and TRBJ2-1; tentatively, D is TRBD1 or TRBD2 (6 bases each). Sequencing used blood. The sequence came from a woman aged 45-65 years with Graves' hyperthyroidism. The CDR3 spells CASSLFGGPLRSWTNEQFF. Written as DNA, the CDR3 is TGTGCCAGCAGCTTGTTTGGGGGGCCCCTCCGTTCCTGGACGAATGAGCAGTTCTTC.